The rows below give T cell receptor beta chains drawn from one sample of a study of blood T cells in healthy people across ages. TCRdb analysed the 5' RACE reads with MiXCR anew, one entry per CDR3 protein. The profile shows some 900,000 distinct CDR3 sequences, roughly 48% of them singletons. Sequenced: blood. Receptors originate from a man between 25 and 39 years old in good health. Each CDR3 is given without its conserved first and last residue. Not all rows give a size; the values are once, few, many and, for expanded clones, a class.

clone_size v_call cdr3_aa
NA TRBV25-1 ASSEGGRVKDEQY
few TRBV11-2 ASSLVRSGGSNEQF
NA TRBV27 AGSKDRERGVRGYT
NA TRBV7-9 ASSLEGNSQETQY
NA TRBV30 AWSDLERGPSTDTQY
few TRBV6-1 ASRGASGRINTDTQY
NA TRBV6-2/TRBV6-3 ASSFRDSPQTQY
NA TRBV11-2 ASSPDLAGGNHEQY
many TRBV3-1 ASSSRDRMNTEAF
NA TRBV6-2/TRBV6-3 ASSYEGGNYGYT
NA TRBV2 ASDQYSNQPQH
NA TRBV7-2 ASVRLAGGSHEQY
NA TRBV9 ASSVEAGESIQY
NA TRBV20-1 SARYTGIDTGELF
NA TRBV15 ATSRVIAVDSPLH
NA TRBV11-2 ASSFGQGGSEQF
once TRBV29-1 SAFLDRSVYEQY
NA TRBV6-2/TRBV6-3 ASSYLRDLGTNVLT
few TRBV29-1 SSTGTGYGYT
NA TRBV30 ALTSGVSSYEQY